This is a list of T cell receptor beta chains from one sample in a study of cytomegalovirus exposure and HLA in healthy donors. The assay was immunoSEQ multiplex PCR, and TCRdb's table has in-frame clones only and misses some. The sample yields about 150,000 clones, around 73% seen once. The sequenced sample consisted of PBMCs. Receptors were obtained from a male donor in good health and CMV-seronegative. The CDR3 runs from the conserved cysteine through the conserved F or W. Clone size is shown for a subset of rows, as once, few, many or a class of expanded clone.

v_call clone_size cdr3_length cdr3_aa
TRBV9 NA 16 CASSVEIGGADGEQFF
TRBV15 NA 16 CATSRDQTATNEKLFF
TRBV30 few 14 CAWSTAGRSETQYF
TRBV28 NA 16 CASSLLDGTGGSPLHF
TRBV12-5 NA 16 CASGLGSGTGTYEQYF
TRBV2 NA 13 CASSEAGGDEQYF
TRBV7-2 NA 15 CASSLVDRRGREQYF
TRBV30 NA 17 CAWSPTRTFRSGNTIYF
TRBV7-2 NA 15 CASSLAPTGGTEQFF
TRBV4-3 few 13 CASSGDTDYGYTF
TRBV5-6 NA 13 CASSIYAGETQYF
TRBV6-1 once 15 CASLGSNKNLYEQYF
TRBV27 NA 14 CASSIGGTQGTQYF
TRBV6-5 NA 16 CASSYVGGRTTYEQYF
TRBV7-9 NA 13 CASSLAVGQPQHF
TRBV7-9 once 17 CASSQIPRTGPNYGYTF
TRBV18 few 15 CASSPTTGGGYGYTF
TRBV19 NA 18 CASSIKGRGRLSYNEQFF
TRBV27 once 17 CASSLGQDTDSNQPQHF
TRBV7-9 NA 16 CASSPRTGQESYEQYF
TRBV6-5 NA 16 CASSYSNSFSGNTIYF
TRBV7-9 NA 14 CASSQDSPNQPQHF
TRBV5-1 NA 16 CASSLGQTGGYNEQFF
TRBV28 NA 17 CASSGTGRGFFSYEQYF
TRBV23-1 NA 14 CASSQVQGAGEQYF
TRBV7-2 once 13 CASSLAGVNEQYF
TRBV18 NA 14 CASSPGTGGWTQYF
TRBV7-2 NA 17 CASSPSRGAISYNEQFF
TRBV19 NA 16 CASSILAGGTYNEQFF
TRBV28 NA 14 CASTGQGLGQPQHF
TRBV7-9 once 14 CASSAPGLAYEQYF
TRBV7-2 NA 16 CASSLGDWGRTDTQYF
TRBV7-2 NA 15 CASSFFTSGTGELFF
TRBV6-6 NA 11 CASRRITEAFF
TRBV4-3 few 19 CASSQGKELDIGVDYGYTF
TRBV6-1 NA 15 CASIKKTGVNTEAFF
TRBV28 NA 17 CASSLGRGSFFAHEQYF
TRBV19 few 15 CASSITGVGNTEAFF
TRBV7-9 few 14 CASSHNTGYTEAFF
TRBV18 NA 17 CASSPLVAGATQETQYF
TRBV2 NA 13 CASRTGGRETQYF
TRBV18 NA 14 CASSPGGAGQPQHF
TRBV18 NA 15 CASSPRAPGGYEQYF
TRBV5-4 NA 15 CASSFRQVNTGELFF
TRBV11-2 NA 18 CASSPVEVAGGPTGELFF
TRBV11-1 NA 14 CASSYGQGATGYTF
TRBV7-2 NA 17 CASSQSAGGTYNSPLHF
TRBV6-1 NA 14 CATHLLLAQDTQYF
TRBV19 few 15 CASSPLNTNTGELFF
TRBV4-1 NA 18 CASSHPGLAGRSSYEQYF
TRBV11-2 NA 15 CASSLGAGMNTEAFF
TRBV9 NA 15 CASSRSLREAGELFF
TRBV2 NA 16 CASSEEGPWGDYGYTF
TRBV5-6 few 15 CASSSVGTGLNEQYF
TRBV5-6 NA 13 CASSPDNHGELFF